This T cell receptor (beta chain) originates from a study of blood T cell repertoires in COVID-19. On the study more broadly: Collection of acute and convalescent COVID-19 samples took place in the United States, Italy and Spain. T cells, B-cell-depleted T cells, or PBMCs supplied cDNA or gDNA.

CDR3 length: 14 residues. Trimming took 4 bases from V and 3 from J; bases not matched to a gene: 4. Germline CDR1 and CDR2: LNHDA and SQIVND (reference sequence). This clone was observed a handful of times. How the authors handled the data: Estimated nucleated cell counts came from reference gene primer amplification. TCRdb's table, derived via immunoSEQ multiplex PCR, lists solely in-frame clones and lacks some. The V and J calls and the clone size are those of that table, but D and trimming were determined from the DNA. The sample includes around 250,000 clones, more than 85% of them seen just once.

Material for sequencing was peripheral blood. The chain links TRBV19 to TRBJ2-3; TRBD2 agrees at 7 bases. The sequence was collected from a man between 18 and 35 years old with active or convalescent COVID-19. The CDR3 DNA is TGTGCCAGTAGTAGAACGGGACTAACAGATACGCAGTATTTT. Its protein is CASSRTGLTDTQYF.